The present entry profiles one T cell receptor beta chain with its context. The entry originates in a study of cytomegalovirus exposure and HLA in healthy donors. The germline V and J ends were trimmed by 2 bases and 2 bases, with 13 bases remaining between them. CDR3 length equals 15 residues. CDR1 and CDR2 (germline): MNHEY, SVGAGI. PCR used 60 Vbeta primers and 13 Jbeta primers. Some clones are missing from TCRdb's copy, which holds only in-frame ones; the method was immunoSEQ multiplex PCR. The sample carries about 94,000 clones, 60% to 80% recorded once. This clonotype originated in a woman aged 40 to 55 in good health and CMV-seronegative. Sequences were obtained from PBMCs. V usage is TRBV6-5 and J usage is TRBJ2-7; D perhaps matches TRBD2 (5 bases). CDR3 sequence (DNA): TGTGCCAGCAGTTACACCACGGGGTCCACCTACGAGCAGTACTTC. Its translation: CASSYTTGSTYEQYF.